These 24 T cell receptor beta chains originate from one sample sequenced in a study of OX40 agonist ivuxolimab in advanced cancers. Using immunoSEQ multiplex PCR, the repertoire was profiled, and TCRdb retains in-frame clones only, with some absent. This table has 90,000 or so clones, nearly 90% appearing once. Source: CD4+ or CD8+ T cells sorted from blood, taken in a trial of the OX40 agonist ivuxolimab. These receptors all come from an adult with an advanced solid tumor such as melanoma, head and neck, liver or kidney cancer.

The chain joins TRBV6-1 to TRBJ2-1, with no clear D. Germline-derived CDR1 and CDR2 are MNHNS and SASEGT. V was shortened by 5 bases and J by 6 bases, with 8 bases between the two germline ends. The CDR3 loop spans 12 amino acids. The CDR3 region has the DNA TGTGCCAGCAGTCCGACGCGCAATGAGCAGTTCTTC. It is translated as CASSPTRNEQFF.

The J gene is TRBJ1-5, the V gene TRBV28; the match to TRBD1 covers 7 bases. V lost 6 bases to trimming and J lost 2 bases; unmatched junction nucleotides: 7. This CDR3 is 15 amino acids long. CDR1 MDHEN and CDR2 SYDVKM come from the germline V gene. In DNA form, the CDR3 reads TGTGCCAGCAGAAAGACAGGGTCAGGCAATCAGCCCCAGCATTTT. Residues: CASRKTGSGNQPQHF.

CDR3 sequence reads: CASSKLQGARYTEAFF. CDR3 bases: TGCGCCAGCAGCAAGCTACAGGGGGCGCGGTACACTGAAGCTTTCTTT. The gene calls are TRBV5-1 and TRBJ1-1; TRBD1 matches at 9 bases. Trimming removed 4 bases from V and 3 bases from J; junction bases left unmatched: 10. This CDR3 is built from 16 residues. Germline CDR1 and CDR2: SGHRS and YFSETQ.

This chain joins TRBV9 and TRBJ1-2; D may be TRBD1 (6 bases). V lost 3 bases and J 1 base, leaving 10 bases between the germline ends. The CDR3 totals 14 residues. Germline V gene lookup returns CDR1 SGDLS and CDR2 YYNGEE. The CDR3 nucleotides are TGTGCCAGCAGCGGGGGGCCCAATAACTATGGCTACACCTTC. It is translated as CASSGGPNNYGYTF.

The chain uses TRBV9 and TRBJ2-3, with 13 nucleotides matching TRBD2. The CDR3 length is 17 residues. Losses at the gene ends were 0 bases for V and 2 bases for J; bases not matched to a gene: 3. The germline V gene encodes CDR1 SGDLS and CDR2 YYNGEE. DNA for the CDR3: TGTGCCAGCAGCGTAGTGGGACTAGCGGGACTCACAGATACGCAGTATTTT. Translated, it gives CASSVVGLAGLTDTQYF.

J is TRBJ2-3 and V is TRBV5-4, with 9 bases aligning to TRBD2. Germline lookup yields CDR1 SGHNT and CDR2 YYREEE (reference sequence). The CDR3 contains 16 residues. The V gene end was trimmed by 3 bases and the J gene end by 0 bases; junction bases not matched to a gene: 5. CDR3 protein: CASSSRLAVSTDTQYF. The CDR3 DNA is TGTGCCAGCAGCTCGAGACTAGCGGTGAGCACAGATACGCAGTATTTT. Full variable domain (remainder filled in from reference TRBV5-4 and TRBJ2-3): ETGVTQSPTHLIKTRGQQVTLRCSSQSGHNTVSWYQQALGQGPQFIFQYYREEENGRGNFPPRFSGLQFPNYSSELNVNALELDDSALYLCASSSRLAVSTDTQYFGPGTRLTVL.

The V gene is TRBV2, the J gene TRBJ1-1, with TRBD1 as a possible D gene (6 bases). V lost 7 bases, J lost 5 bases, and 11 bases lay in between. The CDR3 totals 12 residues. Germline lookup yields CDR1 SNHLY and CDR2 FYNNEI. CDR3 sequence reads: CASTLGGTEAFF. The CDR3 nucleotides read TGTGCCAGCACCTTAGGGGGGACTGAAGCTTTCTTT.

The chain links TRBV9 to TRBJ1-3, with D possibly being TRBD1 (6 bases). From germline, CDR1 is SGDLS and CDR2 YYNGEE. The germline V and J ends were trimmed by 4 bases and 2 bases, with 13 bases remaining between them. The CDR3 is made up of 15 amino acids. CDR3 coding DNA: TGTGCCAGCAGCAAGGGGGGCGCTCCTGGAAACACCATATATTTT. Its protein is CASSKGGAPGNTIYF. Full variable domain (rest looked up from reference TRBV9 and TRBJ1-3): DSGVTQTPKHLITATGQRVTLRCSPRSGDLSVYWYQQSLDQGLQFLIQYYNGEERAKGNILERFSAQQFPDLHSELNLSSLELGDSALYFCASSKGGAPGNTIYFGEGSWLTVV.

The chain links TRBV7-8 to TRBJ1-2; tentative D call: TRBD1 (6 bases). This CDR3 spans 14 amino acids. Trimming stripped 0 bases from V and 7 bases from J, with 12 bases between. Germline CDR1 and CDR2: SGHVS and FQNEAQ. This CDR3 reads CASSLARSGAGYTF. The CDR3 nucleotides read TGTGCCAGCAGCTTAGCGCGGTCAGGGGCTGGCTACACCTTC.

The chain joins TRBV18 to TRBJ1-3; D not resolved. Germline CDR1 reads KGHSH; CDR2 reads LQKENI. The CDR3 length is 16 residues. With 1 base removed from V and 3 bases from J, the gap between germline ends came to 13 bases. The CDR3 here is CASSPRGGEIGNTIYF. DNA of the CDR3: TGTGCCAGCTCACCACGAGGCGGCGAGATTGGAAACACCATATATTTT.

This sequence joins TRBV11-1 and TRBJ2-2; D remains unclear. The CDR3 totals 16 residues. From germline, CDR1 is SGHAT and CDR2 FQDESV (reference sequence). Trimming removed 1 base from V and 6 bases from J, with 15 bases in between. This CDR3 is CASSLGSLRTSGELFF. In nucleotides, the CDR3 is TGTGCCAGCAGCTTAGGGTCTTTAAGGACGTCCGGGGAGCTGTTTTTT.

The V gene is TRBV6-5, the J gene TRBJ1-2, with unresolved D. The CDR3 is 15 residues long. V was shortened by 2 bases and J by 4 bases, with 14 bases between the two germline ends. Germline V gene data show CDR1 as MNHEY and CDR2 as SVGAGI. The CDR3 DNA follows: TGTGCCAGCAGTTACGGTCGGAGGGAGAGCTATGGCTACACCTTC. Amino acid sequence: CASSYGRRESYGYTF.

The chain is built from TRBV19 and TRBJ1-6; D is perhaps TRBD1 (6 bases). CDR1 and CDR2 (germline): LNHDA, SQIVND (reference sequence). Trimming took off 6 bases at V and 7 bases at J, with 19 bases between the two ends. The CDR3 loop spans 16 amino acids. The CDR3 DNA reads as TGTGCCAGTAGAGAGGTGAGGGGGAGGTCAAATTCACCCCTCCACTTT. Translated, it gives CASREVRGRSNSPLHF.

This clone has a handful of counts. This rearrangement joins TRBV4-3 to TRBJ1-6; D gene ambiguous. CDR3 length: 14 amino acids. Looked up from germline, CDR1 is LGHNA and CDR2 is YSLEER. The V end lost 3 bases, the J end lost 13 bases, and 16 bases lay between the germline ends. CDR3 DNA: TGCGCCAGCAGCCAGGGGAGGGTTGGTGCGCCCCTCCACTTT. It translates to CASSQGRVGAPLHF.

The rearrangement uses TRBV11-3 and TRBJ2-3; 8 bases agree with TRBD2. Germline CDR1 is SGHNT and CDR2 is YENEEA. CDR3 size: 14 residues. The ends lost 5 bases at V and 3 bases at J; junction bases unmatched: 4. CDR3 sequence: CASSIGRATDTQYF. The CDR3 DNA reads as TGTGCCAGCAGCATCGGGAGGGCGACAGATACGCAGTATTTT.

This clone was observed once. The chain couples TRBV11-2 to TRBJ2-1, with 11 bases aligning to TRBD1. The CDR3 loop spans 15 amino acids. Germline CDR1 reads SGHAT; CDR2 reads FQNNGV. With 4 bases clipped from V and 8 bases from J, the junction kept 7 bases outside the gene matches. Here the CDR3 DNA reads TGTGCCAGCAGCTGGCGGACAGGGGGCTTGGATGAGCAGTTCTTC. It translates to CASSWRTGGLDEQFF.

The CDR3 DNA sequence: TGTGCCAGCAGCCCAATGGCCACCAACTATGGCTACACCTTC. Translation: CASSPMATNYGYTF. This rearrangement joins TRBV7-8 to TRBJ1-2; no definite D call. The CDR3 is made up of 14 amino acids. Germline assignment: CDR1 SGHVS and CDR2 FQNEAQ. Trimming removed 5 bases from V and 2 bases from J, with 12 bases in between.

This sequence joins TRBV12-5 and TRBJ2-2; D is ambiguous. The CDR3 loop spans 12 amino acids. CDR1 is LGHNT and CDR2 is FRNRAP in the germline V gene. Trimming removed 4 bases at V and 4 bases at J, with 4 bases between. CDR3 region: CASGSPTGELFF. Written as DNA, the CDR3 is TGTGCTAGTGGTTCGCCCACCGGGGAGCTGTTTTTT. Full variable domain (rest looked up from reference TRBV12-5 and TRBJ2-2): DARVTQTPRHKVTEMGQEVTMRCQPILGHNTVFWYRQTMMQGLELLAYFRNRAPLDDSGMPKDRFSAEMPDATLATLKIQPSEPRDSAVYFCASGSPTGELFFGEGSRLTVL.

The chain carries TRBV5-1 and TRBJ2-5; TRBD2 matches 7 bases. V lost 4 bases to trimming and J lost 2 bases; unmatched junction nucleotides: 14. This CDR3 comprises 17 residues. The V gene's germline CDR1 is SGHRS and CDR2 YFSETQ. The DNA of the CDR3 is TGCGCCAGCAGCCTGGGGGGGTCAGGGTCAGGTCAAGAGACCCAGTACTTC. Residues: CASSLGGSGSGQETQYF.

J is TRBJ1-2 and V is TRBV15, with unresolved D. Trimming cost V 0 bases and J 8 bases, with 7 bases left between them. The CDR3 totals 12 residues. Per the germline V gene, CDR1 is LNHNV and CDR2 is YYDKDF (reference sequence). The CDR3 spells CATSRDVGGYTF. The CDR3 region has the DNA TGTGCCACCAGCAGAGATGTCGGCGGCTACACCTTC.

The chain employs TRBV7-8 and TRBJ2-1; TRBD2 matches 11 bases. V trimming: 4 bases; J trimming: 3 bases; junction bases outside the gene matches: 2. The CDR3 consists of 15 residues. Germline CDR1 and CDR2: SGHVS and FQNEAQ. The CDR3 coding sequence is TGTGCCAGCAGCTCTGGACTAGCGGGCTACAATGAGCAGTTCTTC. This translates into CASSSGLAGYNEQFF.

This sequence joins TRBV14 and TRBJ2-7, with 9 bases lining up with TRBD2. The CDR3 runs to 15 residues. V trimming: 3 bases; J trimming: 1 base; junction bases outside the gene matches: 4. The germline V gene has CDR1 SGHDN and CDR2 FVKESK. CDR3 sequence reads: CASSQTSGASYEQYF. For the CDR3, the DNA is TGTGCCAGCAGCCAGACTAGCGGAGCTTCCTACGAGCAGTACTTC.

V and J are TRBV4-3 and TRBJ2-1, with D perhaps matching TRBD2 (6 bases). The CDR3 length is 14 residues. Trimming took 3 bases from V and 7 from J, leaving 13 bases between them. CDR1 and CDR2 from the germline V gene are LGHNA and YSLEER. The CDR3 bases are TGCGCCAGCAGCCAGGCGGACGGGGGAAATGAGCAGTTCTTC. This sequence encodes CASSQADGGNEQFF.

The chain recombines TRBV5-4 with TRBJ2-1, with 13 bases identical to TRBD2. J lost 3 bases, V lost 2 bases, and 5 bases had no gene match. In germline, CDR1 is SGHNT, CDR2 YYREEE (reference sequence). The CDR3 contains 17 residues. The CDR3 sequence: CASSLGLAGDNYNEQFF. As DNA, the CDR3 is TGTGCCAGCAGCTTAGGACTAGCGGGGGACAACTACAATGAGCAGTTCTTC.